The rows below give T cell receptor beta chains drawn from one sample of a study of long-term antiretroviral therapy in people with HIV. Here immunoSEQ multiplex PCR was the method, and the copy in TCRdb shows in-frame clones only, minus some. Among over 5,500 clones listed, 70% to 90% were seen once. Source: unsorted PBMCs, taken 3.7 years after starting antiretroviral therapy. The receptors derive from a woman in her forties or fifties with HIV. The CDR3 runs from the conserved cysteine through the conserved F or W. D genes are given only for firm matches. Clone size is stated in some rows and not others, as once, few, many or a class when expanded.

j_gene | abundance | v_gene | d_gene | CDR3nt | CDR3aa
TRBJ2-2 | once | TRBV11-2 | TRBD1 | TGTGCCAGCAGCTTAGCCCAGGGGGTCGGGGAGCTGTTTTTT | CASSLAQGVGELFF
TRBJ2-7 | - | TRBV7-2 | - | TGTGCCAGCAGCCTAGACGGGCTAGCTAGGTACGAGCAGTACTTC | CASSLDGLARYEQYF
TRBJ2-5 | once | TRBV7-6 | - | TGTGCCAGCAGCGTATCGGAACCGATGGAGACCCAGTACTTC | CASSVSEPMETQYF
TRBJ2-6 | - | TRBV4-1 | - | TGCGCCAGCAGCCCTCGCTCTGGGGCCAACGTCCTGACTTTC | CASSPRSGANVLTF
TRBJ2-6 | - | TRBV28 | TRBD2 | TGTGCCAGCAGTTCTGGCGGGGGGGCTAGCATCTCTGGGGCCAACGTCCTGACTTTC | CASSSGGGASISGANVLTF
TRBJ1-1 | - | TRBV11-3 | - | TGTGCCAGCAGCCCCCCAAACGGAGAAGCTTTCTTT | CASSPPNGEAFF
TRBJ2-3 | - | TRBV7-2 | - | TGTGCCAGCAGCACCCAAGGAGGGCGAGATACGCAGTATTTT | CASSTQGGRDTQYF
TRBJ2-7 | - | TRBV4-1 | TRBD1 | TGCGCCAGCAGCCACTCAGGACAGGGTGTCCGCCACGAGCAGTACTTC | CASSHSGQGVRHEQYF
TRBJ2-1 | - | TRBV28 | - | TGTGCCAGCAGTTCAGGGCCCTACAATGAGCAGTTCTTC | CASSSGPYNEQFF
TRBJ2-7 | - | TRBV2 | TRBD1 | TGTGCCAGCCAAAGGGACAGGGGGCCCTACGAGCAGTACTTC | CASQRDRGPYEQYF
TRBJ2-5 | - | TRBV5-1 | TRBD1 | TGCGCCAGCAGCAGGGACAGGCCCATCCAAGAGACCCAGTACTTC | CASSRDRPIQETQYF
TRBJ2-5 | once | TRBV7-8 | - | TGTGCCAGCAGCGTAAGGGGTTTTGCTGAGCAAGAGACCCAGTACTTC | CASSVRGFAEQETQYF
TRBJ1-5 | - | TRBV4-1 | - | TGCGCCAGCAGCCATGAGGGCCTGGGAAATCAGCCCCAGCATTTT | CASSHEGLGNQPQHF
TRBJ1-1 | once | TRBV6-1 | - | TGTGCCAGCAGTTCGGGTTCGAACACTGAAGCTTTCTTT | CASSSGSNTEAFF
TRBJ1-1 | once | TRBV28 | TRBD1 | TGTGCCAGCAGTTCCGGGACAGGGTTCACTGAAGCTTTCTTT | CASSSGTGFTEAFF
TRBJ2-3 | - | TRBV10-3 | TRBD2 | TGTGCCATCTCAACGGGAGGGGCACAAGATACGCAGTATTTT | CAISTGGAQDTQYF
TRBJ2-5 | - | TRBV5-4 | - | TGTGCCAGCAGCCCCGACGAACAAGAGACCCAGTACTTC | CASSPDEQETQYF
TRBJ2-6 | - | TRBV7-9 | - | TGTGCCAGCAGCCCCCCAGAGGCTGGGGCCAACGTCCTGACTTTC | CASSPPEAGANVLTF
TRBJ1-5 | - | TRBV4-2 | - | TGTGCCAGCAGCCAACAAGTCCGCGGCCAGCCCCAGCATTTT | CASSQQVRGQPQHF